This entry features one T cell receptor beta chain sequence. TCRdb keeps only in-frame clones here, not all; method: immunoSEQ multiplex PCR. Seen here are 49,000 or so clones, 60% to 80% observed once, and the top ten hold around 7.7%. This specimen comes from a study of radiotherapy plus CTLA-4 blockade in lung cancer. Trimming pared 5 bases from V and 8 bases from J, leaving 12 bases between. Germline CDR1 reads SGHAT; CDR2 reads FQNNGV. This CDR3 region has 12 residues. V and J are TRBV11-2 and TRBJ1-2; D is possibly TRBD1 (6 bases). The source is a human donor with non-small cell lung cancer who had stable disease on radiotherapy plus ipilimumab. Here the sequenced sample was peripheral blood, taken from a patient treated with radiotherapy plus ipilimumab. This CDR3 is CASSPPGGGYTF. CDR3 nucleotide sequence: TGTGCCAGCAGCCCCCCTGGGGGCGGCTACACCTTC.